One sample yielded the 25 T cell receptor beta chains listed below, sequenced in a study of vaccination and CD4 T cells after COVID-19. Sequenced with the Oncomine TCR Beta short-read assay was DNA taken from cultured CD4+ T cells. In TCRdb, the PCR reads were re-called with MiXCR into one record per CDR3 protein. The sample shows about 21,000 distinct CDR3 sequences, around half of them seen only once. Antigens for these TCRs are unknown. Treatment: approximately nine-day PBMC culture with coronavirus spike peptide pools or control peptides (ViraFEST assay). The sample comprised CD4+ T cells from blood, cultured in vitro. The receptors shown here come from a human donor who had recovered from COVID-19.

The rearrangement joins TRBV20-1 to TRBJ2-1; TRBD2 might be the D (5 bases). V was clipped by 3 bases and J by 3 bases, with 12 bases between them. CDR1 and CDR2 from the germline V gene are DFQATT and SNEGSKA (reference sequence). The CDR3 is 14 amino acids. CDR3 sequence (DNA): TGCAGTGCTAGTCCGAGACGGGACTACAATGAGCAGTTCTTC. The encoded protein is CSASPRRDYNEQFF.

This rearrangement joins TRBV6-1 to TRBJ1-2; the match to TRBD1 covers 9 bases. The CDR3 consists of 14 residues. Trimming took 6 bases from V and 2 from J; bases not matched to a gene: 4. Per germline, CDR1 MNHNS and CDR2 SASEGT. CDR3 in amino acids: CASRTGQGNYGYTF. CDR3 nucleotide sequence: TGTGCCAGCAGAACCGGACAGGGGAACTATGGCTACACCTTC.

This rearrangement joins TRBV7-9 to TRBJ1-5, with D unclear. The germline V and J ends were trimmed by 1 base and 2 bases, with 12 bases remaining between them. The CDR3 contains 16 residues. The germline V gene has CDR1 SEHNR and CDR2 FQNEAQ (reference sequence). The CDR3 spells CASSLGTGVGNQPQHF. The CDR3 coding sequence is TGTGCCAGCAGCTTAGGGACGGGAGTGGGCAATCAGCCCCAGCATTTT.

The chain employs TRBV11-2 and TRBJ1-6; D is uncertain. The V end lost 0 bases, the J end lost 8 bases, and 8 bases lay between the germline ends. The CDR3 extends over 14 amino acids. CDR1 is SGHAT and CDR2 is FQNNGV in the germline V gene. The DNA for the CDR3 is TGTGCCAGCAGCTTAGAACACATCGATTCACCCCTCCACTTT. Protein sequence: CASSLEHIDSPLHF.

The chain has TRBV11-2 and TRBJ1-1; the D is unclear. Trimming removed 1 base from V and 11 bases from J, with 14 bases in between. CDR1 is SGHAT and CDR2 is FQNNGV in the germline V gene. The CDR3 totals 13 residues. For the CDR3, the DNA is TGTGCCAGCAGCTTAGTTGGGGAATCGGATGCTTTCTTT. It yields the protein CASSLVGESDAFF.

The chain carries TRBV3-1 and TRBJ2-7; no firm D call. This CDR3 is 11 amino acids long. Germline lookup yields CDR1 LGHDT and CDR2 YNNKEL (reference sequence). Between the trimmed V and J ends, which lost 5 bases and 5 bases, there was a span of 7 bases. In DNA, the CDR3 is TGTGCCAGCAGCAGGGAACACGAGCAGTACTTC. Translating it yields CASSREHEQYF.

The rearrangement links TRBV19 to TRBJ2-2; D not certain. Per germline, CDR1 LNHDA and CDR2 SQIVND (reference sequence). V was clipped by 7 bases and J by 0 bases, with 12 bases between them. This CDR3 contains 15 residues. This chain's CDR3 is CASTPGGANTGELFF. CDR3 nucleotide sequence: TGTGCCAGTACTCCGGGCGGAGCGAACACCGGGGAGCTGTTTTTT. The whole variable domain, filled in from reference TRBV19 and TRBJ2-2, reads DGGITQSPKYLFRKEGQNVTLSCEQNLNHDAMYWYRQDPGQGLRLIYYSQIVNDFQKGDIAEGYSVSREKKESFPLTVTSAQKNPTAFYLCASTPGGANTGELFFGEGSRLTVL.

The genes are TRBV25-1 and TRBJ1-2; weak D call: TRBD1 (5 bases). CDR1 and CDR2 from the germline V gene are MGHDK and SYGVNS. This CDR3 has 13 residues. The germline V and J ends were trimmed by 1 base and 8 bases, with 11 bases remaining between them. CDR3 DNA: TGTGCCAGCAGTGAATGGCAGGGCGGCGGCTACACCTTC. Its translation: CASSEWQGGGYTF.

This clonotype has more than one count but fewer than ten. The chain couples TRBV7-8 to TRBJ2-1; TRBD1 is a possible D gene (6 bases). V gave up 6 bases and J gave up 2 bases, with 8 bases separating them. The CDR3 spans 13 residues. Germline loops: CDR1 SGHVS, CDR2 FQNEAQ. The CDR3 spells CASSRTAYNEQFF. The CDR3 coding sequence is TGTGCCAGCAGTCGGACAGCCTACAATGAGCAGTTCTTC.

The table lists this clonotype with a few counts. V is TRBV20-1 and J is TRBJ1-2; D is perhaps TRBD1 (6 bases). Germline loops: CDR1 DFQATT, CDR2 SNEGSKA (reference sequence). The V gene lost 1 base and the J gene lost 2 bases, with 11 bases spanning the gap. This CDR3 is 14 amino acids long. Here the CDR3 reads CSARVRGGNYGYTF. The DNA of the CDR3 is TGCAGTGCTAGAGTCCGGGGGGGCAACTATGGCTACACCTTC.

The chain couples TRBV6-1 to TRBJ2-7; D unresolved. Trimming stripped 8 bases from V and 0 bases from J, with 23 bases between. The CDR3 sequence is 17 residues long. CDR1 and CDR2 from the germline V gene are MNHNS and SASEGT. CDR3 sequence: CASSPYWTEILSYEQYF. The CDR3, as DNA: TGTGCCAGCTCCCCCTACTGGACCGAAATCCTCTCCTACGAGCAGTACTTC.

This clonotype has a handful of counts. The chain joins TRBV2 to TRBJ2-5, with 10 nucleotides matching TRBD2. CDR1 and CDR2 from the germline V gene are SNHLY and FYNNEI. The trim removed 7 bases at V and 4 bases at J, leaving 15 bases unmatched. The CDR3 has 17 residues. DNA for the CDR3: TGTGCCAGCACCGACGAGAGGGCAGCGGGAGGGAGAGAGACCCAGTACTTC. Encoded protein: CASTDERAAGGRETQYF.

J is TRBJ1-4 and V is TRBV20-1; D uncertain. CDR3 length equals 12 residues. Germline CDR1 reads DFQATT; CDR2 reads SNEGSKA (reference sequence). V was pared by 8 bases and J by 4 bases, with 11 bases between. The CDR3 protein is CSWAPYNEKLFF. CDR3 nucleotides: TGCAGTTGGGCTCCTTATAATGAAAAACTGTTTTTT.

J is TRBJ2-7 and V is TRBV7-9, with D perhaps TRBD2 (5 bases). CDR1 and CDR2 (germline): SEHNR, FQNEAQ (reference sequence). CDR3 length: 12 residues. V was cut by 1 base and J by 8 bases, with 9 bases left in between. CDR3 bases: TGTGCCAGCAGCTTAGGTGAGGGAAAGCAGTACTTC. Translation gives CASSLGEGKQYF.

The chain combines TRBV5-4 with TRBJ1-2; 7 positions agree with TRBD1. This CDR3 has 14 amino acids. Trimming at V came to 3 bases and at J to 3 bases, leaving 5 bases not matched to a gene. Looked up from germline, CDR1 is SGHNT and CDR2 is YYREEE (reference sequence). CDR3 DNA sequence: TGTGCCAGCAGCTGGTACACAGGGGACTATGGCTACACCTTC. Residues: CASSWYTGDYGYTF.

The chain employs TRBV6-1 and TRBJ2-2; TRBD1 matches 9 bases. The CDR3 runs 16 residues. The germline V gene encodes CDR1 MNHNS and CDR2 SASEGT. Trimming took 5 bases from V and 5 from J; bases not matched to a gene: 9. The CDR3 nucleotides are TGTGCCAGCAGTCCTCCGGGACAGGGTTTTACCGGGGAGCTGTTTTTT. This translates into CASSPPGQGFTGELFF.

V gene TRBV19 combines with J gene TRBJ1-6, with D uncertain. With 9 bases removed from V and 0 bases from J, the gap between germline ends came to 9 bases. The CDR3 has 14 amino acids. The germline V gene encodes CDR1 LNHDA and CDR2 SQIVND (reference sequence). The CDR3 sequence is CASRLSSYNSPLHF. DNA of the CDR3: TGTGCCAGCCGCCTGAGCTCCTATAATTCACCCCTCCACTTT.

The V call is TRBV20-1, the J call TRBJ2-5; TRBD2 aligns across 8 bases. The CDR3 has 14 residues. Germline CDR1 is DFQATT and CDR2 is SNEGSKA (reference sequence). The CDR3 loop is CGPLAGSFQETQYF. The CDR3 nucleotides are TGCGGCCCTTTAGCGGGGTCATTCCAAGAGACCCAGTACTTC.

The CDR3 here is CAWTRVGPYEQYF. The CDR3 DNA sequence: TGTGCCTGGACCAGGGTGGGACCTTACGAGCAGTACTTC. The chain is built from TRBV30 and TRBJ2-7; perhaps D is TRBD1 or TRBD2 (5 bases each). Per germline, CDR1 GTSNPN and CDR2 SVGIG (reference sequence). The CDR3 has 13 residues. The V end was cut by 4 bases, the J end by 4 bases, with 14 bases between.

In nucleotides, the CDR3 is TGTGCCAGCACCTTGAGGGGACAGCGGGCAGGCTATGGCTACACCTTC. This translates into CASTLRGQRAGYGYTF. The chain carries TRBV28 and TRBJ1-2, with 7 bases matching TRBD1. The germline V gene encodes CDR1 MDHEN and CDR2 SYDVKM. Unmatched junction bases numbered 15, after V lost 7 bases and J lost 4 bases. The CDR3 extends over 16 amino acids.

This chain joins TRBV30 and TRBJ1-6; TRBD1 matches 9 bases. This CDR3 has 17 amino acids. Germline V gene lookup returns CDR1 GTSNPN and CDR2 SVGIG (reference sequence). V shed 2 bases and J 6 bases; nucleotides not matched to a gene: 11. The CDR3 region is CAWSPDRGGVVNSPLHF. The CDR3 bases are TGTGCCTGGAGTCCGGACAGGGGTGGTGTGGTTAATTCACCCCTCCACTTT.

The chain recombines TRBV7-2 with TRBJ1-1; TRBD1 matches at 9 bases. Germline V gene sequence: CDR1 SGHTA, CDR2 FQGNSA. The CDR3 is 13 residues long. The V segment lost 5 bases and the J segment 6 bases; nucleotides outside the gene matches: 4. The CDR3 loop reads CASSQQGAAEAFF. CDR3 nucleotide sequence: TGTGCCAGCAGCCAACAGGGGGCGGCTGAAGCTTTCTTT. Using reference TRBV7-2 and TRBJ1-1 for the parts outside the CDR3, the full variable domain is GAGVSQSPSNKVTEKGKDVELRCDPISGHTALYWYRQSLGQGLEFLIYFQGNSAPDKSGLPSDRFSAERTGGSVSTLTIQRTQQEDSAVYLCASSQQGAAEAFFGQGTRLTVV.

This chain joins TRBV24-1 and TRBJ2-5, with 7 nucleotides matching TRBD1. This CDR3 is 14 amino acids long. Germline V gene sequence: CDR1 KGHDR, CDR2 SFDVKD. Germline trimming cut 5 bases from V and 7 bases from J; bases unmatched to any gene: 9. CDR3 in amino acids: CATSAGTVLGTQYF. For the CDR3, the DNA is TGTGCCACCAGTGCCGGGACAGTCCTCGGGACCCAGTACTTC.

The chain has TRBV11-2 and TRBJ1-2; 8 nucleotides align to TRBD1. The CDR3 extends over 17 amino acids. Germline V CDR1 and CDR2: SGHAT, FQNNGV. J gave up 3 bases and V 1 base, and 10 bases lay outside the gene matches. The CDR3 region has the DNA TGTGCCAGCAGCTTAGCTCGGACAGGGATTGTACACTATGGCTACACCTTC. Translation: CASSLARTGIVHYGYTF.

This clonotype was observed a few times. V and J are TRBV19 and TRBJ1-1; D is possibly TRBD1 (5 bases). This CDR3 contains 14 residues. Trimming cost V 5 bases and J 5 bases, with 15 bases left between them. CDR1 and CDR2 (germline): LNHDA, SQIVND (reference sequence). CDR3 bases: TGTGCCAGTAGTCAGGGCGGGGAGAGGACTGAAGCTTTCTTT. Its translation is CASSQGGERTEAFF.